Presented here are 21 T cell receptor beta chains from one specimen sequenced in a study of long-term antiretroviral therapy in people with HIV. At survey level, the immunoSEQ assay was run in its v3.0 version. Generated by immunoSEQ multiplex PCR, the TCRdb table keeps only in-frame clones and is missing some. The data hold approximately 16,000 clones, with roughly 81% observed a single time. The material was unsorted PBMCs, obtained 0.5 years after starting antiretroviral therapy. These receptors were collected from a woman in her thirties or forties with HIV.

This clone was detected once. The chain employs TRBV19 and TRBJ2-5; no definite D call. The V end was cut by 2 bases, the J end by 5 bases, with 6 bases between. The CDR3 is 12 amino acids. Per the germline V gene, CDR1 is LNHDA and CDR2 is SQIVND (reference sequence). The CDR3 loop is CASSIHPETQYF. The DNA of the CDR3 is TGTGCCAGTAGTATACATCCGGAGACCCAGTACTTC.

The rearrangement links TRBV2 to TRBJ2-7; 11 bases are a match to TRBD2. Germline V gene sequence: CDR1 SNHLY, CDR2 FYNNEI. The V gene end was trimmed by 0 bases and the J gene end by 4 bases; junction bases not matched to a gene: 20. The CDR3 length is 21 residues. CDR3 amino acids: CASSEALSSGRYGSRGYEQYF. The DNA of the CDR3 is TGTGCCAGCAGTGAAGCGCTATCTAGCGGGAGGTACGGGAGCCGGGGTTACGAGCAGTACTTC.

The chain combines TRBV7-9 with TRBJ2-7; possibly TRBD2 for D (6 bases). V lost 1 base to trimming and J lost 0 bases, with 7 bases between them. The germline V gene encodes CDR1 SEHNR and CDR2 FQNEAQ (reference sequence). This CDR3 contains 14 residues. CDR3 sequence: CASSLVAASYEQYF. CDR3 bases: TGTGCCAGCAGCTTAGTAGCGGCCTCCTACGAGCAGTACTTC.

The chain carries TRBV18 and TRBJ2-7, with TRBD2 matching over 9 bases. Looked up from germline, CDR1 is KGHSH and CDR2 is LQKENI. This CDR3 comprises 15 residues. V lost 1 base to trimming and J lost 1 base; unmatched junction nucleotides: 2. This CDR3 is CASSPLSGGSYEQYF. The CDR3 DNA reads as TGTGCCAGCTCACCACTTAGCGGGGGATCCTACGAGCAGTACTTC. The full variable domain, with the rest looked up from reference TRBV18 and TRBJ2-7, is NAGVMQNPRHLVRRRGQEARLRCSPMKGHSHVYWYRQLPEEGLKFMVYLQKENIIDESGMPKERFSAEFPKEGPSILRIQQVVRGDSAAYFCASSPLSGGSYEQYFGPGTRLTVT.

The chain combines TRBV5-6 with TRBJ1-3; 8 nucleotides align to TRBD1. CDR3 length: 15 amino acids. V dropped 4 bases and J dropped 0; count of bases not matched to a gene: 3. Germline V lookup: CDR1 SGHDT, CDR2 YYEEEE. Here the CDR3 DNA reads TGTGCCAGCAGCACCGGACAGGGCTCTGGAAACACCATATATTTT. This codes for CASSTGQGSGNTIYF. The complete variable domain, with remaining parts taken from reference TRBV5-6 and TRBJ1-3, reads DAGVTQSPTHLIKTRGQQVTLRCSPKSGHDTVSWYQQALGQGPQFIFQYYEEEERQRGNFPDRFSGHQFPNYSSELNVNALLLGDSALYLCASSTGQGSGNTIYFGEGSWLTVV.

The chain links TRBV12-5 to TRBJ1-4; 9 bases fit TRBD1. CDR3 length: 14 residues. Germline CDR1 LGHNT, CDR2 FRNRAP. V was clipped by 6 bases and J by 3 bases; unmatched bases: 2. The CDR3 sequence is CASGQGASNEKLFF. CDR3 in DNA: TGTGCTAGTGGACAGGGGGCTTCTAATGAAAAACTGTTTTTT. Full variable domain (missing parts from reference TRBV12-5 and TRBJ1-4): DARVTQTPRHKVTEMGQEVTMRCQPILGHNTVFWYRQTMMQGLELLAYFRNRAPLDDSGMPKDRFSAEMPDATLATLKIQPSEPRDSAVYFCASGQGASNEKLFFGSGTQLSVL.

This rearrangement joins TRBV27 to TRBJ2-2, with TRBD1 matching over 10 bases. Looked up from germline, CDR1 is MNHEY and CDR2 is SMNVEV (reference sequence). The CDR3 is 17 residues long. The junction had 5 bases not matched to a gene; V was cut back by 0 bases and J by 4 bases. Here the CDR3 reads CASSLSGGQGRTGELFF. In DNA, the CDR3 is TGTGCCAGCAGTTTATCGGGGGGACAGGGGCGCACCGGGGAGCTGTTTTTT.

The CDR3 bases are TGTGCCATCAGTGAAGCCGGGACAGGCTCCTCCTACGAGCAGTACTTC. This sequence encodes CAISEAGTGSSYEQYF. This chain joins TRBV10-3 and TRBJ2-7, with 8 bases aligning to TRBD1. The CDR3 is 16 residues long. Germline CDR1 is ENHRY and CDR2 is SYGVKD. The junction had 7 bases not matched to a gene; V was cut back by 3 bases and J by 0 bases.

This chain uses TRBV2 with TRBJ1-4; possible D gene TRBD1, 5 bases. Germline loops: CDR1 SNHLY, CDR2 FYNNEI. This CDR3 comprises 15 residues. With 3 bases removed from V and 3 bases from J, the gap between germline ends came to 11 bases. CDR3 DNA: TGTGCCAGCAGTGAGCCCAGGGACCCTAATGAAAAACTGTTTTTT. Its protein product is CASSEPRDPNEKLFF.

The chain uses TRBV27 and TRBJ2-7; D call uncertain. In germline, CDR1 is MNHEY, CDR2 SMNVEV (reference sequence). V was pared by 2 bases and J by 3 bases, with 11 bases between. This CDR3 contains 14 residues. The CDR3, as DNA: TGTGCCAGCAGTTTAAGTGGGCGGTACTACGAGCAGTACTTC. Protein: CASSLSGRYYEQYF.

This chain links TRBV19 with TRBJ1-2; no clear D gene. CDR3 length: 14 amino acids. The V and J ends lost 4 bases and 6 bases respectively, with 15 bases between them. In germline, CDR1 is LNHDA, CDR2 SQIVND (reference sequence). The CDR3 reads CASSNIGREHGYTF. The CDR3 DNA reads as TGTGCCAGTAGTAATATCGGTAGGGAGCATGGCTACACCTTC.

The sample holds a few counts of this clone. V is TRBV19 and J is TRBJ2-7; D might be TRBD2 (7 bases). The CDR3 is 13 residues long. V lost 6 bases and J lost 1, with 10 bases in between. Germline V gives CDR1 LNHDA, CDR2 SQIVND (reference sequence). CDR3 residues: CASSEGGSYEQYF. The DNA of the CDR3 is TGTGCCAGTAGCGAGGGGGGGTCCTACGAGCAGTACTTC.

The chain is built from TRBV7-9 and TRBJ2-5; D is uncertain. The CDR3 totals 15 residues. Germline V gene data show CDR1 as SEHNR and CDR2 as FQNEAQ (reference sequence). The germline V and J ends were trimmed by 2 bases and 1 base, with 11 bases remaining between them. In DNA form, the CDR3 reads TGTGCCAGCAGCTTATTCGAGACCGGCCAAGAGACCCAGTACTTC. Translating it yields CASSLFETGQETQYF.

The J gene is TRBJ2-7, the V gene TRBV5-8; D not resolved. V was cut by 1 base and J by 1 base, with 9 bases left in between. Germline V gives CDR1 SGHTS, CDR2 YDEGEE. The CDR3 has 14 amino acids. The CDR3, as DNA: TGTGCCAGCAGCTTGATCCCCCCGTCCTACGAGCAGTACTTC. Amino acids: CASSLIPPSYEQYF. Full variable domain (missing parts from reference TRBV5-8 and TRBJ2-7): EAGVTQSPTHLIKTRGQQATLRCSPISGHTSVYWYQQALGLGLQFLLWYDEGEERNRGNFPPRFSGRQFPNYSSELNVNALELEDSALYLCASSLIPPSYEQYFGPGTRLTVT.

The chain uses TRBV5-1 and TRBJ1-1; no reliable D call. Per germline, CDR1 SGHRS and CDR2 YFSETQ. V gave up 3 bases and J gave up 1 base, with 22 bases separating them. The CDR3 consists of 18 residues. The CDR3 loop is CASSSSGPPSLENTEAFF. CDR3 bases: TGCGCCAGCAGCTCCAGCGGGCCCCCGTCCTTAGAGAACACTGAAGCTTTCTTT.

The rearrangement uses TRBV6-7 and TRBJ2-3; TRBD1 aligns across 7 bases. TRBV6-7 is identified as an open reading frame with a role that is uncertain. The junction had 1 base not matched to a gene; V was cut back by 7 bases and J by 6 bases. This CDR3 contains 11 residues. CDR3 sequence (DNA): TGTGCCAGCAAGGGGGCGGATACGCAGTATTTT. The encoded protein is CASKGADTQYF.

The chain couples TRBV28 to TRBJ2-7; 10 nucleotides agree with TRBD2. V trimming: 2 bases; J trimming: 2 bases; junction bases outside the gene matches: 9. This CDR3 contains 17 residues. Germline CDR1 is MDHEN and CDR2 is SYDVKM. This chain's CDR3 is CASSLRVRTSGPYEQYF. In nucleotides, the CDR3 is TGTGCCAGCAGTTTAAGGGTGAGGACTAGCGGCCCCTACGAGCAGTACTTC.

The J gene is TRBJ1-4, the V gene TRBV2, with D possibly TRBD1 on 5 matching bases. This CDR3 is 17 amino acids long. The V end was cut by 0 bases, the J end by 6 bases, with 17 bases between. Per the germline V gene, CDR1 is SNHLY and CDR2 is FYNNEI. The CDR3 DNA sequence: TGTGCCAGCAGTGAAGCGGTTCCAGGGAATGCGGATGAAAAACTGTTTTTT. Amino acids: CASSEAVPGNADEKLFF.

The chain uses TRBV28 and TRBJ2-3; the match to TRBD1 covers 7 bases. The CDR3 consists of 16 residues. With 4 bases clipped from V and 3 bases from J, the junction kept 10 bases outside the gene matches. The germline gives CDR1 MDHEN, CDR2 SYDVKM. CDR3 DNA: TGTGCCAGCAGTTCCGAACCGGCAGGGGGTACAGATACGCAGTATTTT. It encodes CASSSEPAGGTDTQYF.

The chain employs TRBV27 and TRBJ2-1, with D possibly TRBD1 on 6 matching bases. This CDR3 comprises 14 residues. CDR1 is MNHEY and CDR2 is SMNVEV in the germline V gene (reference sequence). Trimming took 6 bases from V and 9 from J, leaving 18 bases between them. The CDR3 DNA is TGTGCCAGCAGCACAGGGTCTGTCGCCGTTGAGCAGTTCTTC. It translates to CASSTGSVAVEQFF.

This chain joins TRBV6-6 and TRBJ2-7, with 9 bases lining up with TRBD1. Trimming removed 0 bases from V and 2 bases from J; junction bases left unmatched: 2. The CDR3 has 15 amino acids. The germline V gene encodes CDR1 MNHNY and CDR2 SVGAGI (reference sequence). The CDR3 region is CASSYSTGGAYEQYF. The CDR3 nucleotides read TGTGCCAGCAGTTACTCGACAGGGGGTGCCTACGAGCAGTACTTC.